The T cell receptor beta chain described here comes from a study of blood T cell repertoires in COVID-19. This CDR3 contains 17 residues. CDR1 KGHSH and CDR2 LQKENI come from the germline V gene. V lost 0 bases to trimming and J lost 5 bases; unmatched junction nucleotides: 6. Original methodology: Estimation of nucleated cell counts was performed using reference gene primer amplification. Sequencing used immunoSEQ multiplex PCR; TCRdb keeps in-frame clones, though not all of them. Clone size and V and J calls were adopted from that table, with D and trimming inferred from the DNA. The table has some 290,000 clones, 86% seen once; the top ten hold about 12%.

Sequencing was performed on peripheral blood. The J gene is TRBJ2-2, the V gene TRBV18; 10 bases map to TRBD1. The receptor was derived from a woman aged 25-40 years with COVID-19, enrolled during active disease. The DNA for the CDR3 is TGTGCCAGCTCACCACCAGGGGACAGGGGAATTACCGGGGAGCTGTTTTTT. Translation gives CASSPPGDRGITGELFF. The full variable domain, its missing parts supplied by reference TRBV18 and TRBJ2-2, is NAGVMQNPRHLVRRRGQEARLRCSPMKGHSHVYWYRQLPEEGLKFMVYLQKENIIDESGMPKERFSAEFPKEGPSILRIQQVVRGDSAAYFCASSPPGDRGITGELFFGEGSRLTVL.